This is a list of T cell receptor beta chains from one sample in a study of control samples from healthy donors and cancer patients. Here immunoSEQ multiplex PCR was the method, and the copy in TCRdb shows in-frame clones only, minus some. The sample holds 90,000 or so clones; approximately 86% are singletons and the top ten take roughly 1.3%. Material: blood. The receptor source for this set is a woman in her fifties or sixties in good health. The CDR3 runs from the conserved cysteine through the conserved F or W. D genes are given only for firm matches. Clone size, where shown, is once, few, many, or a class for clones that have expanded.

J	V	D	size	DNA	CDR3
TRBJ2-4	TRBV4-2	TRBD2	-	TGTGCCAGCGGGGCGTCCGGGACTAGCGGGCACAAAAACATTCAGTACTTC	CASGASGTSGHKNIQYF
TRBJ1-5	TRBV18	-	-	TGTGCCAGCTCACCGCGTGGCGAGCCCCAGCATTTT	CASSPRGEPQHF
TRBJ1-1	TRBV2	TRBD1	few	TGTGCCAGCAGTGAGGACAGGGTCAGGAACGCTTTCTTT	CASSEDRVRNAFF
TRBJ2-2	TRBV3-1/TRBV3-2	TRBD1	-	TGTGCCAGCAGCCAAGATGGCTTTCGTCGACAGGGACACCGGGGAGCTGTTTTT	CASSQDGFRRQGHRGAVF
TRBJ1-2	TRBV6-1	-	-	TGTGCCAGCAGTGAAGCACCGATCTATGGCTACACCTTC	CASSEAPIYGYTF
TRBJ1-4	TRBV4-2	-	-	TGTGCCAGCAGATTGGGGGCGTCTGGTGAAAAACTGTTTTTT	CASRLGASGEKLFF
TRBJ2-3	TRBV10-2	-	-	TGCGCCAGCCGACCCAGAACTAGTGGGGGAGATACGCAGTATTTT	CASRPRTSGGDTQYF
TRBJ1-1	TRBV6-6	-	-	TGTGCCAGCAGTTACTCATTCCCTGGGATGAACACTGAAGCTTTCTTT	CASSYSFPGMNTEAFF
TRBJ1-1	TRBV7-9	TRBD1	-	TGTGCCAGCAGCTTCTACGAGGGACAGAGTGAAGCTTTCTTT	CASSFYEGQSEAFF
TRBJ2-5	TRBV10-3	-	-	TGTGCCATCAGTGATCCCGCTAGAGGGGAGACCCAGTACTTC	CAISDPARGETQYF
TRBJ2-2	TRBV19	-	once	TGTGCCAGTAGTAGCACCCAGGAGACCGGGGAGCTGTTTTTT	CASSSTQETGELFF
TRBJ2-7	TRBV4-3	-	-	TGCGCCAGCAGCCAAGCGCACCGAGACTACGAGCAGTACTTC	CASSQAHRDYEQYF
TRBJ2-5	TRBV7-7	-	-	TGTGCTAGCAGCTCGGCGTTATCCGGGACCCAGTACTTC	CASSSALSGTQYF
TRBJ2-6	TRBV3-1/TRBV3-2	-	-	TGTGCCAGCAGCCAAAGAAGGGGAACTGGGGCCAACGTCCTGACTTTC	CASSQRRGTGANVLTF
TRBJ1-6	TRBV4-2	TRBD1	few	TGTGCCAGCAGCCAAGAATCAGGGGGCTATAATTCACCCCTCCACTTT	CASSQESGGYNSPLHF
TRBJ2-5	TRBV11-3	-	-	TGTGCCAGCAGCTTATCTGGAAAAGAGACCCAGTACTTC	CASSLSGKETQYF
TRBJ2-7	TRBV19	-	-	TGTGCCAGTAGTGAACAGGGTGGCATCTACGAGCAGTACTTC	CASSEQGGIYEQYF
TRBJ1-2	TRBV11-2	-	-	TGTGCCAGCAGCTTAGTGAGAACGGGACTCTATGGCTACACCTTC	CASSLVRTGLYGYTF
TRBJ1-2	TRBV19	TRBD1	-	TGTGCCAGTAGTACAACCGCGGGACAGGGCATACCGGGCTACACCTTC	CASSTTAGQGIPGYTF
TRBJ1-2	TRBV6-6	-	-	TGTGCCAGCAGGGACTATGGCTACACCTTC	CASRDYGYTF
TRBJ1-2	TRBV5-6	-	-	TGTGCCAGCAACCGATTCGGACTCCTGGTGGGGGGCTACACCTTC	CASNRFGLLVGGYTF
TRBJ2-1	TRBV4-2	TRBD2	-	TGTGCCAGCAGCCGAGAGGTCATAGCGGGGGGTAATGAGCAGTTCTTC	CASSREVIAGGNEQFF
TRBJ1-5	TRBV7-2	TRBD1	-	TGTGCCAGCAGCTCCCGACAGGGCTATCAGCCCCAGCATTTT	CASSSRQGYQPQHF
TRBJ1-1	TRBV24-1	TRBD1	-	TGTGCCACAAGGGACAGGGGTGTCGCTGAAGCTTTCTTT	CATRDRGVAEAFF
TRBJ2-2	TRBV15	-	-	TGTGCCACCAGAGAGTCCCCCCAGGGATTTTTTGGTTATTGGGACACCGGGGAGCTGTTTTTT	CATRESPQGFFGYWDTGELFF
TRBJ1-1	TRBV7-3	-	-	TGTGCCAGCAGCCCACTCTGGGGGGCTGAAGCTTTCTTT	CASSPLWGAEAFF
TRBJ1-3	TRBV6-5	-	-	TGTGCCAGCAGTTCCGGACTCTCTGGAAACACCATATATTTT	CASSSGLSGNTIYF
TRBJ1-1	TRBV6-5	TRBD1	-	TGTGCCAGCAGTTCGACAGGGGTGACCACTGAAGCTTTCTTT	CASSSTGVTTEAFF
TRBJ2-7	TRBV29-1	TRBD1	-	TGCAGCGTTGGGGGGACAGGGGCCGACGAGCAGTACTTC	CSVGGTGADEQYF
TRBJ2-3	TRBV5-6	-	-	TGTGCCAGCAGCTTGACTAGCCGTACGCAGTATTTT	CASSLTSRTQYF
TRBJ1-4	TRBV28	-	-	TGTGCCAGCAGGACGGGCGCAAGTAGAACTAATGAAAAACTGTTTTTT	CASRTGASRTNEKLFF
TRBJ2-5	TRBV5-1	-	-	TGCGCCAGCAGCTTGGGGGATTTCGAGGAGACCCAGTACTTC	CASSLGDFEETQYF
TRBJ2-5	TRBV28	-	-	TGTGCCAGCAGTTTCCAAGAGACCCAGTACTTC	CASSFQETQYF